Listed below are T cell receptor beta chains from one sample, sequenced in a study of blood T cell repertoires in COVID-19. Profiling relied on immunoSEQ multiplex PCR, and the TCRdb table lists in-frame clones only, not all of them. The table records about 360,000 clones, around 87% of them present only once. Specimen: PBMCs or T cells enriched from blood (not recorded which). The receptors derive from a man in his forties in a cohort exposed to, infected with or recovered from COVID-19 (not recorded which). Both conserved end residues are part of each CDR3. A D gene is named only where the DNA matches it firmly. Rows may omit the clone size; those that give it use once, few, many or a size class.

abundance	j_gene	v_gene	d_gene	CDR3aa	CDR3nt
once	TRBJ2-1	TRBV5-1	NA	CASSPGFSGNEQFF	TGCGCCAGCAGCCCCGGATTTTCGGGGAATGAGCAGTTCTTC
NA	TRBJ1-2	TRBV9	NA	CASSVAVGGYGYTF	TGTGCCAGCAGCGTAGCTGTCGGAGGGTATGGCTACACCTTC
NA	TRBJ1-1	TRBV7-8	TRBD1	CASSYRQGLSTEAFF	TGTGCCAGCAGCTACCGACAGGGATTGAGCACTGAAGCTTTCTTT
once	TRBJ2-3	TRBV18	TRBD1	CASSSLQGAETKLQYF	TGTGCCAGCTCATCGCTTCAGGGGGCAGAGACAAAATTACAGTATTTT
few	TRBJ2-7	TRBV9	TRBD2	CASSPRTSGPTGAYEQYF	TGTGCCAGCAGCCCCCGGACTAGCGGCCCTACTGGAGCTTACGAGCAGTACTTC
NA	TRBJ2-7	TRBV4-1	TRBD2	CASSQDRGGRTYEQYF	TGCGCCAGCAGCCAAGACCGCGGCGGGAGGACCTACGAGCAGTACTTC
NA	TRBJ1-5	TRBV5-1	TRBD1	CASSLSGGGYQPQHF	TGCGCCAGCAGCTTGTCCGGAGGGGGCTATCAGCCCCAGCATTTT
NA	TRBJ1-2	TRBV5-5	NA	CASSANRVGYTF	TGTGCCAGCAGCGCCAACAGGGTCGGCTACACCTTC
NA	TRBJ2-5	TRBV3-1/TRBV3-2	TRBD2	CASSQDKEVRLAGETQYF	TGTGCCAGCAGCCAAGATAAGGAGGTTAGACTAGCGGGAGAGACCCAGTACTTC
NA	TRBJ1-5	TRBV5-5	TRBD1	CASRPGTGEHQPQHF	TGTGCCAGCAGACCCGGGACAGGGGAGCATCAGCCCCAGCATTTT
once	TRBJ2-5	TRBV18	TRBD2	CASSPWERAGDETQYF	TGTGCCAGCTCACCATGGGAGCGAGCGGGAGATGAGACCCAGTACTTC
NA	TRBJ2-5	TRBV6-5	NA	CASSSPISGREETQYF	TGTGCCAGCAGTTCCCCTATAAGCGGGCGCGAAGAGACCCAGTACTTC
NA	TRBJ2-1	TRBV3-1/TRBV3-2	TRBD2	CASSDIAGGTYNEQFF	TGTGCCAGCAGCGATATAGCGGGAGGGACCTACAATGAGCAGTTCTTC
NA	TRBJ2-3	TRBV18	TRBD2	CASSPRREGQDTQYF	TGTGCCAGCTCTCCGAGGAGGGAGGGCCAAGATACGCAGTATTTT
once	TRBJ1-5	TRBV21-1	NA	CASSKDHGQTGESDNQPQHF	TGTGCCAGCAGCAAAGACCATGGGCAAACAGGGGAGTCTGACAATCAGCCCCAGCATTTT
once	TRBJ1-1	TRBV19	NA	CASSWRVNTEAFF	TGTGCCAGTAGTTGGAGGGTGAACACTGAAGCTTTCTTT
once	TRBJ2-3	TRBV10-2	NA	CASSSTEDTQYF	TGCGCCAGCAGTTCAACAGAGGATACGCAGTATTTT
NA	TRBJ1-2	TRBV2	NA	CASRGQPTANYGYTF	TGTGCCAGCAGAGGACAGCCTACTGCTAACTATGGCTACACCTTC
NA	TRBJ2-7	TRBV30	NA	CAWNSQGGEQYF	TGTGCCTGGAATTCCCAGGGTGGGGAGCAGTACTTC
NA	TRBJ1-6	TRBV30	NA	CAWNRYRVLENSPLHF	TGTGCCTGGAATAGATACCGGGTCCTAGAAAATTCACCCCTCCACTTT
NA	TRBJ1-4	TRBV5-4	TRBD1	CASSQQGQGREKLFF	TGTGCCAGCAGCCAGCAGGGACAGGGACGGGAAAAACTGTTTTTT
NA	TRBJ2-7	TRBV7-9	TRBD2	CASSFSSGSYEQYF	TGTGCCAGCAGCTTTTCTAGCGGGAGCTACGAGCAGTACTTC
NA	TRBJ2-7	TRBV7-2	NA	CASSLYSEQYF	TGTGCCAGCAGCTTGTATTCCGAGCAGTACTTC
NA	TRBJ1-1	TRBV19	NA	CASKLTGTTHTEAFF	TGTGCCAGTAAGTTGACCGGGACAACTCACACTGAAGCTTTCTTT
NA	TRBJ2-3	TRBV9	TRBD2	CASSPRAGIAGSLTDTQYF	TGTGCCAGCAGCCCCCGAGCGGGGATAGCAGGATCTCTCACAGATACGCAGTATTTT
NA	TRBJ2-5	TRBV3-1/TRBV3-2	TRBD2	CASGNSGGGETQYF	TGTGCCAGCGGAAATTCCGGGGGGGGAGAGACCCAGTACTTC
NA	TRBJ1-2	TRBV30	NA	CATIQGYGYTF	TGTGCCACCATACAGGGTTATGGCTACACCTTC
NA	TRBJ1-2	TRBV2	NA	CASSELLSLNYGYTF	TGTGCCAGCAGTGAACTGCTCTCCCTAAACTATGGCTACACCTTC
few	TRBJ2-1	TRBV12-5	NA	CASGLDTTGFTTYNEQFF	TGTGCTAGTGGTTTGGACACCACGGGATTTACCACCTACAATGAGCAGTTCTTC
NA	TRBJ1-4	TRBV11-2	NA	CASKSGGSLYEKLFF	TGTGCCAGCAAGAGTGGAGGATCCTTATATGAAAAACTGTTTTTT
many	TRBJ2-7	TRBV6-2/TRBV6-3	NA	CASSSRYEQYF	TGTGCCAGCAGTTCGAGGTACGAGCAGTACTTC
NA	TRBJ2-7	TRBV6-5	TRBD2	CASSQTSGRAHEQYF	TGTGCCAGCAGTCAAACTAGCGGGAGGGCCCACGAGCAGTACTTC
NA	TRBJ1-6	TRBV7-2	TRBD1	CASSTDRDSPLHF	TGTGCCAGCAGCACCGACAGGGATTCACCCCTCCACTTT
NA	TRBJ2-1	TRBV5-4	TRBD2	CASSSVGTSSFEQFF	TGTGCCAGCAGCTCTGTGGGGACTAGTTCCTTTGAGCAGTTCTTC
NA	TRBJ1-2	TRBV11-1	TRBD1	CASSIDRVDYGYTF	TGTGCCAGCAGCATTGACAGGGTTGACTATGGCTACACCTTC
NA	TRBJ2-5	TRBV11-2	NA	CASSRTSSQETQYF	TGTGCCAGCAGCAGAACTAGCAGCCAAGAGACCCAGTACTTC
NA	TRBJ2-4	TRBV10-3	TRBD2	CAISPAGGPGDIQYF	TGTGCCATCTCTCCAGCGGGAGGGCCGGGGGACATTCAGTACTTC